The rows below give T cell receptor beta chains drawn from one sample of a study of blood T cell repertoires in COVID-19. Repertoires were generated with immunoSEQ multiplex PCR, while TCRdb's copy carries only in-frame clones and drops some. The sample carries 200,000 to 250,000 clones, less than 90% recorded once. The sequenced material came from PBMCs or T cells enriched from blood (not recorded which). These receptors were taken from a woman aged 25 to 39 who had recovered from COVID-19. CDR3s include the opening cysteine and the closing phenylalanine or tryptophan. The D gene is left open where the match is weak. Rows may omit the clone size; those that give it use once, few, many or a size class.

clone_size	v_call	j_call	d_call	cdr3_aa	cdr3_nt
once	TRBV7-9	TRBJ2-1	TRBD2	CASSSDTGGLFNEQFF	TGTGCCAGCAGCTCTGATACGGGGGGGCTCTTTAATGAGCAGTTCTTC
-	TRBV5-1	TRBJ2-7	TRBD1	CASRSGTGRTYEQYF	TGCGCCAGCAGGTCTGGGACAGGCCGAACCTACGAGCAGTACTTC
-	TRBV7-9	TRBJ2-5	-	CASSRQQETQYF	TGTGCCAGCAGCAGACAGCAAGAGACCCAGTACTTC
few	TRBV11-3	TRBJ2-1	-	CASSPRDGNNEQFF	TGTGCCAGCAGCCCGCGGGACGGTAACAATGAGCAGTTCTTC
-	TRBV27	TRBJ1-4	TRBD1	CASRSGTGTKKLFF	TGTGCCAGCCGATCCGGGACAGGGACTAAAAAACTGTTTTTT
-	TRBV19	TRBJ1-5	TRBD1	CASLQGDSNQPQHF	TGTGCCAGTCTACAGGGGGATAGCAATCAGCCCCAGCATTTT
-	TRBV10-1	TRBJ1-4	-	CASRARQLTNEKLFF	TGCGCCAGCAGGGCCCGACAGTTGACTAATGAAAAACTGTTTTTT
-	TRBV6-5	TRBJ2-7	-	CASSPPHASYEQYF	TGTGCCAGCAGCCCCCCCCACGCGTCCTACGAGCAGTACTTC
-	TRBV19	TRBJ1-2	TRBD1	CASNPGGVHGYTF	TGTGCCAGTAATCCAGGGGGCGTACATGGCTACACCTTC
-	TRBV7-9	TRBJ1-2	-	CASSLRGTGYTF	TGTGCCAGCAGCTTACGGGGGACTGGCTACACCTTC
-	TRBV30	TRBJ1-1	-	CAWNGSQGEAFF	TGTGCCTGGAATGGAAGCCAGGGAGAAGCTTTCTTT
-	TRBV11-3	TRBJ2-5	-	CASSLGQTDQETQYF	TGTGCCAGCAGCTTGGGGCAGACGGATCAAGAGACCCAGTACTTC
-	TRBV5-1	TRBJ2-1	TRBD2	CASSLMGLLAGGSNEQFF	TGCGCCAGCAGCTTGATGGGGCTCCTAGCGGGGGGGTCGAATGAGCAGTTCTTC